This T cell receptor (beta chain) was identified during a study of CD8+ T cells in alopecia areata. Study-level points and caveats: The study found tofacitinib significantly decreased scalp clonality and expanded CD8+ clones among the top 100.

This clone was seen once. Antigen: not known. V dropped 0 bases and J dropped 4; count of bases not matched to a gene: 6. The CDR3 loop spans 14 amino acids. Per the germline V gene, CDR1 is SQVTM and CDR2 is ANQGSEA. Treatment specified: oral pan-JAK inhibitor, 5-10 mg twice daily. In each case, RNA was isolated and then reverse transcribed into cDNA as the sequencing template. Here immunoSEQ multiplex PCR was the method, and the copy in TCRdb shows in-frame clones only, minus some. The sample shows tens of thousands of clones, approximately 92% of them seen only once. This sample comprised CD8+ T cells sorted from blood, obtained at week 24, from a patient treated with tofacitinib. The gene calls are TRBV29-1 and TRBJ2-7; 7 nucleotides align to TRBD1. The receptor was derived from a human donor with alopecia areata. The CDR3 nucleotides are TGCAGCGTTGAAGATGGGGACAGCCATTACGAGCAGTACTTC. Translating gives CSVEDGDSHYEQYF.